This TCR beta chain was obtained from a study of T-cell memory formation after mild COVID-19. Study results and caveats: Of the contracting clones, CD4+ ones lay mainly in CM and EM, and CD8+ ones in EMRA.

Amplification by 5'RACE using constant-segment primers produced TCR alpha and TCR beta cDNA libraries that carried sample barcodes and UMIs. TCRdb recomputed calls from the 5' RACE reads with MiXCR, one row per CDR3 protein. The repertoire holds under 650,000 distinct CDR3 sequences, roughly 18% seen once, with approximately 12% in the top ten. This clonotype was seen only a few times. Its antigen remains unidentified. J was trimmed by 1 base and V by 0 bases; bases with no gene match: 11. CDR3 length: 17 residues. CDR1 and CDR2 (germline): GTSNPN, SVGIG (reference sequence). The sequenced sample consisted of PBMCs or a T cell subset sorted from them (not recorded which). The TCR was taken from an adult woman who had mild COVID-19 (a few samples of this study predate the infection). Cell type and time point are not known. This chain uses TRBV30 with TRBJ1-1, with 7 nucleotides matching TRBD1. The CDR3 nucleotides are TGTGCCTGGAGTGTACGCAATAGGGGGCAAGGGAACACTGAAGCTTTCTTT. It codes for CAWSVRNRGQGNTEAFF.